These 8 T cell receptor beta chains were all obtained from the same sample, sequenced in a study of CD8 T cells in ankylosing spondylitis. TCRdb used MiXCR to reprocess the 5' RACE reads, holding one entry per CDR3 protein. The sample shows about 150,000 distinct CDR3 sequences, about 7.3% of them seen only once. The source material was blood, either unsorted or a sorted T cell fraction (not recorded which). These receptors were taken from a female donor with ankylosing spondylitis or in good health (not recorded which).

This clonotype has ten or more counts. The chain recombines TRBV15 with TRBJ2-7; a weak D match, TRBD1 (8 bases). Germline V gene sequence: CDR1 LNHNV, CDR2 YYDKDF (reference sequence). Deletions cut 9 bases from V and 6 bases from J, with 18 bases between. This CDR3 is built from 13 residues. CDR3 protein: CATREDRVGEQYF. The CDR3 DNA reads TGTGCCACACGGGAGGACAGGGTAGGCGAGCAGTACTTC.

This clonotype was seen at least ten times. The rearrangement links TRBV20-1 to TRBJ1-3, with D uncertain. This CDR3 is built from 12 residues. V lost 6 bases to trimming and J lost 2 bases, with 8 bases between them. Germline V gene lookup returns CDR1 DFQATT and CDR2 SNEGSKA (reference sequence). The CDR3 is CSASETGNTIYF. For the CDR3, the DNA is TGCAGTGCCTCCGAGACTGGAAACACCATATATTTT.

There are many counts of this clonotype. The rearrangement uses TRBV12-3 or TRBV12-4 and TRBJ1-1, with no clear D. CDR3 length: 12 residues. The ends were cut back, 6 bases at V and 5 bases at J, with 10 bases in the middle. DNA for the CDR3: TGTGCCAGCAGCTCGGGTTGGACTGAAGCTTTCTTT. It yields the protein CASSSGWTEAFF.

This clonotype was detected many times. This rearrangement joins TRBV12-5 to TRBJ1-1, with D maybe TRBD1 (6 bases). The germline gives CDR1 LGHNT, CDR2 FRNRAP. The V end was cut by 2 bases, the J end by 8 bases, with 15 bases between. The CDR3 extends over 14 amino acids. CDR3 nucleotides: TGTGCTAGTGGTTTGTCAGGCGCCGGGACAGAAGCTTTCTTT. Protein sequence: CASGLSGAGTEAFF.

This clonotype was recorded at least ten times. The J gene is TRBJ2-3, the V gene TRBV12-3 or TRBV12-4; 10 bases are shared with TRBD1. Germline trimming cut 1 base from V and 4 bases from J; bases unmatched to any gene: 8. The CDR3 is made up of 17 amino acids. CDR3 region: CASSLGDRGWRADTQYF. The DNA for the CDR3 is TGTGCCAGCAGTTTAGGGGACAGGGGATGGAGAGCAGATACGCAGTATTTT.

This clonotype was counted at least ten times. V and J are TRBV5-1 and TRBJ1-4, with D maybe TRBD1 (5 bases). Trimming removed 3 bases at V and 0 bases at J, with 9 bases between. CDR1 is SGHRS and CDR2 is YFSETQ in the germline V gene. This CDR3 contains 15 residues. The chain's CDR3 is CASSSQGATNEKLFF. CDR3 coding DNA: TGCGCCAGCAGCTCCCAGGGTGCAACTAATGAAAAACTGTTTTTT.

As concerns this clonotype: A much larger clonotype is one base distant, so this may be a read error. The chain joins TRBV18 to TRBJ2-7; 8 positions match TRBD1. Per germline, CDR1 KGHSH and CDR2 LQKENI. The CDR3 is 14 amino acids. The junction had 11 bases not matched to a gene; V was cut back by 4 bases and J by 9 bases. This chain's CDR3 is CASSRAQGGNGQYF. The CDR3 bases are TGTGCCAGCTCACGAGCACAGGGGGGAAACGGGCAGTACTTC.

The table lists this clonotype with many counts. Written as DNA, the CDR3 is TGCAGCGTTGCCCCCCCGGGGGTCCCCTACAATGAGCAGTTCTTC. Encoded protein: CSVAPPGVPYNEQFF. The genes are TRBV29-1 and TRBJ2-1; D possibly corresponds to TRBD2 (6 bases). Trimming removed 4 bases from V and 2 bases from J, with 15 bases in between. Per the germline V gene, CDR1 is SQVTM and CDR2 is ANQGSEA. CDR3 length: 15 residues.